The clone carrying this T cell receptor (beta chain) came up many times. The entry originates in a study of T cells in Graves' hyperthyroidism and ophthalmopathy. The authors deemed Graves' hyperthyroidism stable absent ophthalmopathy progression within 18 months. Diagnostic decisions used clinical symptoms, serum thyroxine and TRAb, thyroid ultrasound and orbital computed tomography. CDR3 length: 13 residues. Trimming removed 5 bases from V and 2 bases from J; junction bases left unmatched: 5. CDR1 and CDR2 from the germline V gene are DFQATT and SNEGSKA (reference sequence). Amplified TCR beta CDR3 regions came from RNA transcripts. Initially, a first-round RT-PCR of the TCR CDR3 employed the HTBI primer set. TCRdb fed the multiplex PCR reads into MiXCR, producing one record per CDR3 protein. The sample records 380,000 or so distinct CDR3 sequences, approximately 13% being singletons.

This sequence joins TRBV20-1 and TRBJ2-5, with 7 bases identical to TRBD2. This TCR derives from a woman in her 30s with Graves' hyperthyroidism. The source material was blood. The DNA for the CDR3 is TGCAGTGCTGAAATAGCGGGTCAAGAGACCCAGTACTTC. It yields the protein CSAEIAGQETQYF.